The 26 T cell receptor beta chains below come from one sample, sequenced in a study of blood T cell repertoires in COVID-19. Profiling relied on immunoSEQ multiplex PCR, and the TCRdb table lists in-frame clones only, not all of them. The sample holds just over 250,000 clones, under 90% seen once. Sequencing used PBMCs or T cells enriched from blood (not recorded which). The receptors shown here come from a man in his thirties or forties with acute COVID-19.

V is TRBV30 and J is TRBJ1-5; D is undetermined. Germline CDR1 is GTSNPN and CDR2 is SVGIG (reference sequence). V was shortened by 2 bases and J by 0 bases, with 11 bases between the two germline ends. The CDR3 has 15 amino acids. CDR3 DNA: TGTGCCTGGAGTCCCCCGGTCCGTAGCAATCAGCCCCAGCATTTT. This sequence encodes CAWSPPVRSNQPQHF.

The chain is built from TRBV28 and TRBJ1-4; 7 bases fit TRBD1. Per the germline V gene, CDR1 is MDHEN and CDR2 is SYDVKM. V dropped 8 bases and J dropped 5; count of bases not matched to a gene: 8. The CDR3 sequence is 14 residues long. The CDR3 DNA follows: TGTGCCAGCTCCCGACAGGGACTCAATGAAAAACTGTTTTTT. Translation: CASSRQGLNEKLFF. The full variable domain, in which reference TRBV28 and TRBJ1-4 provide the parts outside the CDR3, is DVKVTQSSRYLVKRTGEKVFLECVQDMDHENMFWYRQDPGLGLRLIYFSYDVKMKEKGDIPEGYSVSREKKERFSLILESASTNQTSMYLCASSRQGLNEKLFFGSGTQLSVL.

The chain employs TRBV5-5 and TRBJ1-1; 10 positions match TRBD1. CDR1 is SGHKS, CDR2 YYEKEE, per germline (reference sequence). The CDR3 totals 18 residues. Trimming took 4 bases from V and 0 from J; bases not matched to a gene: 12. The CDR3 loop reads CASSARQGAGIMNTEAFF. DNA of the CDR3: TGTGCCAGCAGCGCGAGACAGGGGGCTGGTATCATGAACACTGAAGCTTTCTTT.

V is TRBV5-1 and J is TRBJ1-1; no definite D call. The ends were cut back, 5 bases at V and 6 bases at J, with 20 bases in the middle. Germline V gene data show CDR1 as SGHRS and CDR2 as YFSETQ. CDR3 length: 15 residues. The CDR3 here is CASSTTSGSGPEAFF. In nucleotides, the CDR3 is TGCGCCAGCAGTACGACAAGCGGGTCCGGCCCTGAAGCTTTCTTT.

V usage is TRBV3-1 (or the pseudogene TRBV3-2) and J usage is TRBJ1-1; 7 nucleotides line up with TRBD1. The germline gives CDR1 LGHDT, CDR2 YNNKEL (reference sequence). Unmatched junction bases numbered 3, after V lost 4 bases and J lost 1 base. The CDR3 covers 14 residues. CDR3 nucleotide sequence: TGTGCCAGCAGCCGGGGACAGACGAACACTGAAGCTTTCTTT. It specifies CASSRGQTNTEAFF.

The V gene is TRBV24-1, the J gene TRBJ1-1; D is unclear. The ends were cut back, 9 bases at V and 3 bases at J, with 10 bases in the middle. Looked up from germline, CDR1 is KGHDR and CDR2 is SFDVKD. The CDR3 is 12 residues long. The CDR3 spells CATGERDTEAFF. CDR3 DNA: TGTGCCACCGGGGAGAGGGACACTGAAGCTTTCTTT.

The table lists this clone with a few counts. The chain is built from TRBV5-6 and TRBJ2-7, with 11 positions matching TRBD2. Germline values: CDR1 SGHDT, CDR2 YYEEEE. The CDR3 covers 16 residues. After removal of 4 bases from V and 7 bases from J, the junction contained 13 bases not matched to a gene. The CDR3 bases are TGTGCCAGCAGCCCCCTTTTAGCGGGAGGGCCAGGTGAGCAGTACGTC. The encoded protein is CASSPLLAGGPGEQYV.

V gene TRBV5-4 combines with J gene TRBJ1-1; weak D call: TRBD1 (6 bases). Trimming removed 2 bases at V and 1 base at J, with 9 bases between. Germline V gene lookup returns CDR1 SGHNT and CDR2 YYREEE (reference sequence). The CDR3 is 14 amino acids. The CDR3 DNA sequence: TGTGCCAGCAGCTTAGTAGGGGGGAACACTGAAGCTTTCTTT. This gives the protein CASSLVGGNTEAFF.

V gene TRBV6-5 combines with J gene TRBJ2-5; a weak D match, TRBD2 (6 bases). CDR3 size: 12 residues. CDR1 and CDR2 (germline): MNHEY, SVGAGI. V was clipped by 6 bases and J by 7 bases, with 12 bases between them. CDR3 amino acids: CASSRDWRTQYF. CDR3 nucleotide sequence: TGTGCCAGCAGCCGGGACTGGCGGACCCAGTACTTC.

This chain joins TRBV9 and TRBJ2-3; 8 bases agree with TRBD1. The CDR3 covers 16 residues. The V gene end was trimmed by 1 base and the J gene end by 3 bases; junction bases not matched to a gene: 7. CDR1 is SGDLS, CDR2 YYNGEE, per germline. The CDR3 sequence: CASSVWAGGLTDTQYF. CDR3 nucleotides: TGTGCCAGCAGCGTATGGGCAGGGGGCCTTACAGATACGCAGTATTTT.

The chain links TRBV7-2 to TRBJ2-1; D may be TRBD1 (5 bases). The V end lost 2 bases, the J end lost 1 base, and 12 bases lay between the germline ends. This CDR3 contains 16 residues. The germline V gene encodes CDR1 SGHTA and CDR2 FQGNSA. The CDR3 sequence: CASSLSGQGSYNEQFF. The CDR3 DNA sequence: TGTGCCAGCAGCTTATCCGGCCAGGGTTCCTACAATGAGCAGTTCTTC.

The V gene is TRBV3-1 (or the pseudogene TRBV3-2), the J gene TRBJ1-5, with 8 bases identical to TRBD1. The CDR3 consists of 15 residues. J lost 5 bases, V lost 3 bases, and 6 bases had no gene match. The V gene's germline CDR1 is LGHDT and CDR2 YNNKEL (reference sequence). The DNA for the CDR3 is TGTGCCAGCAGCCACCGACAGGGGTTACATCAGCCCCAGCATTTT. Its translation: CASSHRQGLHQPQHF.

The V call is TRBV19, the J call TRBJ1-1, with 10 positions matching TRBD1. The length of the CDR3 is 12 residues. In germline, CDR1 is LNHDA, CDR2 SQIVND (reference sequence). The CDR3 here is CGTGTGATEAFF. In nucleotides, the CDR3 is TGTGGGACCGGGACAGGGGCCACTGAAGCTTTCTTT.

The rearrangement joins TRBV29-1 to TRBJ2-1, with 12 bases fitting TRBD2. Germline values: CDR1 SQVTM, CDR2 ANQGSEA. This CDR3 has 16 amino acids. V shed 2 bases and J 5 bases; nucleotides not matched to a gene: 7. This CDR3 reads CSVEWVLAGGDNEQFF. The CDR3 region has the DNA TGCAGCGTTGAATGGGTACTAGCGGGGGGCGACAATGAGCAGTTCTTC.

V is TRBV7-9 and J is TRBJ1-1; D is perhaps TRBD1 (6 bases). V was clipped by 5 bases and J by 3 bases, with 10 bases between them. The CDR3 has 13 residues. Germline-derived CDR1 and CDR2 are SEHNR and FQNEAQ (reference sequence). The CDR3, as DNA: TGTGCCAGCAGCCAACAGGGCTACACTGAAGCTTTCTTT. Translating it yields CASSQQGYTEAFF.

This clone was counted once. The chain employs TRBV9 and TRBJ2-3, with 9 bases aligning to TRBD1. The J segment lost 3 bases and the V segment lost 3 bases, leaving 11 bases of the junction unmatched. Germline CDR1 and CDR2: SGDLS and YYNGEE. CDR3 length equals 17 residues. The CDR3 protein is CASSDRPGQGRTDTQYF. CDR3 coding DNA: TGTGCCAGCAGCGATAGACCGGGACAGGGTCGGACAGATACGCAGTATTTT.

CDR3 sequence reads: CASSFGVSGGASETQYF. For the CDR3, the DNA is TGTGCCAGCAGCTTCGGGGTTTCAGGGGGCGCATCGGAGACCCAGTACTTC. This chain links TRBV11-3 with TRBJ2-5, with TRBD1 matching 8 bases. Germline CDR1 is SGHNT and CDR2 is YENEEA. V was pared by 3 bases and J by 5 bases, with 14 bases of the junction left unmatched. There are 17 residues in the CDR3.

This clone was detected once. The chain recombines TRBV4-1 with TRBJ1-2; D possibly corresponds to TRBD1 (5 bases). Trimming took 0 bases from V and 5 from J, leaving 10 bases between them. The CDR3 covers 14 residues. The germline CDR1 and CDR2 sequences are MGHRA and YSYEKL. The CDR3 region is CASSQDSRVYGYTF. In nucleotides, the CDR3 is TGCGCCAGCAGCCAAGATTCCAGGGTTTATGGCTACACCTTC.

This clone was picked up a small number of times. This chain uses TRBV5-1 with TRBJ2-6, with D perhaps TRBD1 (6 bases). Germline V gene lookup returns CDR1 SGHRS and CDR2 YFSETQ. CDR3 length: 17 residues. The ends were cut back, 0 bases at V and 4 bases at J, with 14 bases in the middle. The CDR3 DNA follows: TGCGCCAGCAGCTTGGATTCCCTGGGGGCCGGGGCCAACGTCCTGACTTTC. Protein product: CASSLDSLGAGANVLTF. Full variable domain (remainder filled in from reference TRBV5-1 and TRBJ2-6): KAGVTQTPRYLIKTRGQQVTLSCSPISGHRSVSWYQQTPGQGLQFLFEYFSETQRNKGNFPGRFSGRQFSNSRSEMNVSTLELGDSALYLCASSLDSLGAGANVLTFGAGSRLTVL.

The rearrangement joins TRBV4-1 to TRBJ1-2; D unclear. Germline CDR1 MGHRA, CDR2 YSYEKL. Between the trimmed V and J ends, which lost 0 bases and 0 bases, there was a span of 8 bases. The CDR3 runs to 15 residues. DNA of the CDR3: TGCGCCAGCAGCCAAGATGGGAGCCCTAACTATGGCTACACCTTC. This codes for CASSQDGSPNYGYTF.

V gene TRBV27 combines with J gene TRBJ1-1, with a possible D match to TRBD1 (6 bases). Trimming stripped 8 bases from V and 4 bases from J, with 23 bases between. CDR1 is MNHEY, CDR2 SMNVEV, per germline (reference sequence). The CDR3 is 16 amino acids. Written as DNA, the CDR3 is TGTGCCAGCTGTCTGGGCAGGGGCCGCCGGGGCACTGAAGCTTTCTTT. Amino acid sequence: CASCLGRGRRGTEAFF.

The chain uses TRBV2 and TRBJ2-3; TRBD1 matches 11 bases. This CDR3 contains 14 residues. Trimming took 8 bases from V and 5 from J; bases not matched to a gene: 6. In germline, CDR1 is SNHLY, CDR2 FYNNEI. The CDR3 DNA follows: TGTGCCAGCGGGCGGGACAGGGGGATAGATACGCAGTATTTT. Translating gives CASGRDRGIDTQYF.

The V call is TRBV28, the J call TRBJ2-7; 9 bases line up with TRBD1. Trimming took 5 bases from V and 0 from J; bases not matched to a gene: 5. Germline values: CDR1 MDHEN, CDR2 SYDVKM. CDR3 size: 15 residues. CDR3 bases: TGTGCCAGCAGTCCCGGGACAGGGCTCTCCTACGAGCAGTACGTC. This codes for CASSPGTGLSYEQYV.

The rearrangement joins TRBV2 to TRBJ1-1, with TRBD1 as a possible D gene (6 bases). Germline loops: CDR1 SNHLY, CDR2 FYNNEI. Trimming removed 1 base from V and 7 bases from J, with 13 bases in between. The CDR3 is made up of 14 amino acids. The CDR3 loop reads CASSEVMKDSEAFF. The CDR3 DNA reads TGTGCCAGCAGTGAAGTTATGAAGGACAGTGAAGCTTTCTTT.

The CDR3 sequence is CASSRPGAEAFF. CDR3 bases: TGTGCCAGCAGTAGACCGGGGGCTGAAGCTTTCTTT. This chain connects TRBV12-3 or TRBV12-4 to TRBJ1-1; tentatively, D is TRBD1 (5 bases). Trimming left V 5 bases short and J 6 bases short, with 10 bases between. This CDR3 has 12 residues.

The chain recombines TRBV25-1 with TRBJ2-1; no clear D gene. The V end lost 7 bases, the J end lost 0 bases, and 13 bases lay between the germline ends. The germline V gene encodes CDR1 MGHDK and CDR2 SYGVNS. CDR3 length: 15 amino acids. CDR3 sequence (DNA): TGTGCCAGCACCCTAGACTCTGGCTCCTACAATGAGCAGTTCTTC. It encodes CASTLDSGSYNEQFF.